One and the same sample provided the 24 T cell receptor beta chains below, sequenced in a study of blood T cell repertoires in COVID-19. Measured with immunoSEQ multiplex PCR; TCRdb has only the in-frame clones, and not every one. The repertoire includes approximately 310,000 clones, 85% of them detected once, and about 2% sits in the top ten. What was sequenced was PBMCs or T cells enriched from blood (not recorded which). The receptors originated from a woman aged 30 to 39 who had been exposed to COVID-19.

This clone was observed a single time. The chain joins TRBV7-8 to TRBJ2-7; 13 bases map to TRBD2. There are 17 residues in the CDR3. Germline assignment: CDR1 SGHVS and CDR2 FQNEAQ. V shed 3 bases and J 2 bases; nucleotides not matched to a gene: 7. CDR3 region: CASSFQGTSGVTYEQYF. The CDR3 DNA sequence: TGTGCCAGCAGCTTTCAGGGGACTAGCGGGGTTACCTACGAGCAGTACTTC.

The V call is TRBV10-3, the J call TRBJ1-1, with D perhaps TRBD1 (6 bases). Between the trimmed V and J ends, which lost 2 bases and 1 base, there was a span of 11 bases. The CDR3 length is 15 residues. Germline V gives CDR1 ENHRY, CDR2 SYGVKD. CDR3: CAISETGQANTEAFF. For the CDR3, the DNA is TGTGCCATCAGTGAGACAGGGCAGGCGAACACTGAAGCTTTCTTT.

The rearrangement joins TRBV3-1 (or the pseudogene TRBV3-2) to TRBJ2-5, with D uncertain. The CDR3 sequence is 17 residues long. Germline V gene data show CDR1 as LGHDT and CDR2 as YNNKEL (reference sequence). The V and J ends lost 4 bases and 1 base respectively, with 19 bases between them. CDR3 sequence (DNA): TGTGCCAGCAGCCTCACCCTTACCGACAAGAGCCAAGAGACCCAGTACTTC. The encoded protein is CASSLTLTDKSQETQYF.

In its sample, this clone was seen once. The chain has TRBV19 and TRBJ1-5, with D possibly TRBD1 on 5 matching bases. The CDR3 is made up of 13 amino acids. Germline V gene data show CDR1 as LNHDA and CDR2 as SQIVND (reference sequence). V lost 8 bases and J 7 bases, leaving 15 bases between the germline ends. The CDR3 coding sequence is TGTGCCAGTTCCCCAGGGCCTGACCAGCCCCAGCATTTT. Translated: CASSPGPDQPQHF.

This clone has a single count. The J gene is TRBJ1-5, the V gene TRBV15; D unresolved. The CDR3 spans 14 residues. V lost 0 bases, J lost 7 bases, and 10 bases lay in between. The germline gives CDR1 LNHNV, CDR2 YYDKDF (reference sequence). CDR3: CATSRDLGSQPQHF. CDR3 nucleotides: TGTGCCACCAGCAGAGATCTGGGGAGCCAGCCCCAGCATTTT.

The chain employs TRBV5-8 and TRBJ1-5; D gene ambiguous. CDR1 is SGHTS and CDR2 is YDEGEE in the germline V gene. V shed 5 bases and J shed 8 bases, with 14 bases lying between them. CDR3 length equals 13 residues. CDR3 loop: CASRLVVLEPQHF. The DNA of the CDR3 is TGTGCCAGCAGACTTGTGGTGTTGGAGCCCCAGCATTTT.

The chain has TRBV18 and TRBJ2-7; no definite D call. V was trimmed by 2 bases and J by 1 base, leaving 12 bases between them. This CDR3 is 15 amino acids long. Germline V gene lookup returns CDR1 KGHSH and CDR2 LQKENI. In DNA form, the CDR3 reads TGTGCCAGCTCACCAGGGCTGCAAGGTTCCTACGAGCAGTACTTC. Translation gives CASSPGLQGSYEQYF.

This clone turned up a few times. The CDR3 protein is CASTSHRNTGELFF. As DNA, the CDR3 is TGCGCCAGCACCAGCCACAGGAACACCGGGGAGCTGTTTTTT. The chain employs TRBV10-2 and TRBJ2-2; D not resolved. Germline loops: CDR1 WSHSY, CDR2 SAAADI. V gave up 7 bases and J gave up 1 base, with 10 bases separating them. This CDR3 is 14 amino acids long.

The genes are TRBV6-6 and TRBJ2-7, with 9 bases identical to TRBD1. Trimming cost V 6 bases and J 6 bases; bases outside gene matches: 9. From germline, CDR1 is MNHNY and CDR2 SVGAGI (reference sequence). CDR3 size: 14 residues. CDR3 in amino acids: CASSPPGQGIEQYF. Written as DNA, the CDR3 is TGTGCCAGCAGCCCCCCGGGACAGGGAATCGAGCAGTACTTC.

The V call is TRBV5-7, the J call TRBJ1-5; 8 bases line up with TRBD1. TRBV5-7 counts as an open reading frame of uncertain function. CDR3 size: 16 residues. Trimming took 1 base from V and 1 from J; bases not matched to a gene: 4. In DNA, the CDR3 is TGTGCCAGCAGCTTGAAACGGACAGGGAGCAATCAGCCCCAGCATTTT. This translates into CASSLKRTGSNQPQHF.

This chain uses TRBV6-1 with TRBJ2-3; maybe TRBD1 (6 bases). CDR1 and CDR2 from the germline V gene are MNHNS and SASEGT. V gave up 2 bases and J gave up 6 bases, with 15 bases separating them. The CDR3 consists of 15 residues. CDR3 in DNA: TGTGCCAGCAGTGAACTAGGGGGAGTCGGCGATACGCAGTATTTT. It specifies CASSELGGVGDTQYF.

V usage is TRBV4-3 and J usage is TRBJ2-5, with 9 bases lining up with TRBD1. Germline V lookup: CDR1 LGHNA, CDR2 YSLEER. This CDR3 contains 15 residues. J gave up 4 bases and V 2 bases, and 5 bases lay outside the gene matches. CDR3 in amino acids: CASSQNTGGPETQYF. In nucleotides, the CDR3 is TGCGCCAGCAGCCAAAATACAGGGGGCCCAGAGACCCAGTACTTC.

This sequence joins TRBV19 and TRBJ1-2; D is unclear. Germline V gene sequence: CDR1 LNHDA, CDR2 SQIVND (reference sequence). The CDR3 length is 14 residues. In DNA, the CDR3 is TGTGCAACCACGCGGGGAGGGACTAACTATGGCTACACCTTC. Its translation: CATTRGGTNYGYTF.

This chain connects TRBV5-4 to TRBJ1-4; unclear D gene. Trimming stripped 4 bases from V and 0 bases from J, with 10 bases between. The germline V gene encodes CDR1 SGHNT and CDR2 YYREEE (reference sequence). The CDR3 runs to 15 residues. This CDR3 reads CASSVGGATNEKLFF. The CDR3 DNA sequence: TGTGCCAGCAGCGTAGGAGGAGCAACTAATGAAAAACTGTTTTTT.

This clone turned up a few times. This chain connects TRBV2 to TRBJ1-1, with D perhaps matching TRBD1 (6 bases). The germline CDR1 and CDR2 sequences are SNHLY and FYNNEI. The CDR3 is made up of 14 amino acids. V was pared by 8 bases and J by 4 bases, with 17 bases between. The CDR3, as DNA: TGTGCCAGCGGTCCCTGGGGAGGGGGCACTGAAGCTTTCTTT. As protein: CASGPWGGGTEAFF. Using reference TRBV2 and TRBJ1-1 for the parts outside the CDR3, the full variable domain is EPEVTQTPSHQVTQMGQEVILRCVPISNHLYFYWYRQILGQKVEFLVSFYNNEISEKSEIFDDQFSVERPDGSNFTLKIRSTKLEDSAMYFCASGPWGGGTEAFFGQGTRLTVV.

The rearrangement joins TRBV28 to TRBJ2-2; 7 bases are shared with TRBD1. The J segment lost 2 bases and the V segment lost 7 bases, leaving 13 bases of the junction unmatched. Germline CDR1 is MDHEN and CDR2 is SYDVKM. The CDR3 extends over 17 amino acids. For the CDR3, the DNA is TGTGCCAGCACATTACCCCCTCGGGACAGAAACACCGGGGAGCTGTTTTTT. This codes for CASTLPPRDRNTGELFF.

The V and J genes are TRBV19 and TRBJ1-5, with 8 nucleotides matching TRBD1. The V gene's germline CDR1 is LNHDA and CDR2 SQIVND (reference sequence). With 5 bases clipped from V and 6 bases from J, the junction kept 3 bases outside the gene matches. The CDR3 totals 13 residues. The CDR3 spells CASSAQGGQPQHF. In DNA form, the CDR3 reads TGTGCCAGTAGTGCACAGGGGGGTCAGCCCCAGCATTTT.

This clone was seen a handful of times. The chain joins TRBV7-2 to TRBJ1-1; unclear D gene. CDR1 is SGHTA, CDR2 FQGNSA, per germline. This CDR3 has 11 residues. V was pared by 6 bases and J by 3 bases, with 5 bases between. The CDR3 loop reads CASSPDTEAFF. The CDR3 DNA reads TGTGCCAGCAGTCCGGACACTGAAGCTTTCTTT.

This clone was observed a few times. CDR3 nucleotide sequence: TGTGCCAGCAGTCCATCTCAGGGGGCGACTTCACCCCTCCACTTT. This encodes CASSPSQGATSPLHF. The chain combines TRBV28 with TRBJ1-6; 8 positions match TRBD1. J was trimmed by 9 bases and V by 5 bases; bases with no gene match: 9. Germline CDR1 reads MDHEN; CDR2 reads SYDVKM. CDR3 length: 15 amino acids.

The chain has TRBV7-2 and TRBJ1-2; no definite D call. V shed 1 base and J shed 4 bases, with 7 bases lying between them. The CDR3 length is 13 residues. Per the germline V gene, CDR1 is SGHTA and CDR2 is FQGNSA. This CDR3 is CASSLEAGYGYTF. CDR3 nucleotides: TGTGCCAGCAGCTTAGAGGCAGGCTATGGCTACACCTTC.

V and J are TRBV6-5 and TRBJ2-1; maybe TRBD1 (6 bases). The CDR3 totals 15 residues. From germline, CDR1 is MNHEY and CDR2 SVGAGI. Trimming left V 5 bases short and J 0 bases short, with 11 bases between. In nucleotides, the CDR3 is TGTGCCAGCAGTCCAGACAGGAACTCCTACAATGAGCAGTTCTTC. It codes for CASSPDRNSYNEQFF.

CDR3 bases: TGTGCCAGCAGTGAATCTCCCGGGGACTATGGCTACACCTTC. Translated: CASSESPGDYGYTF. This chain uses TRBV2 with TRBJ1-2; D call uncertain. This CDR3 has 14 amino acids. V lost 2 bases to trimming and J lost 3 bases, with 10 bases between them. CDR1 is SNHLY, CDR2 FYNNEI, per germline. The whole variable domain, remainder taken from reference TRBV2 and TRBJ1-2, is EPEVTQTPSHQVTQMGQEVILRCVPISNHLYFYWYRQILGQKVEFLVSFYNNEISEKSEIFDDQFSVERPDGSNFTLKIRSTKLEDSAMYFCASSESPGDYGYTFGSGTRLTVV.

The chain recombines TRBV28 with TRBJ1-2; no reliable D call. Trimming pared 7 bases from V and 6 bases from J, leaving 15 bases between. CDR1 is MDHEN, CDR2 SYDVKM, per germline. There are 13 residues in the CDR3. CDR3 nucleotides: TGTGCCAGCATCCCTGGAGGGAATGATGGCTACACCTTC. Its translation is CASIPGGNDGYTF.

The V call is TRBV4-2, the J call TRBJ1-5, with TRBD1 identical over 10 bases. CDR3 size: 16 residues. The germline gives CDR1 LGHNA, CDR2 YNFKEQ. The V gene end was trimmed by 3 bases and the J gene end by 6 bases; junction bases not matched to a gene: 8. The CDR3 here is CASSHEGDRGRQPQHF. In DNA form, the CDR3 reads TGTGCCAGCAGCCACGAGGGGGACAGGGGTCGTCAGCCCCAGCATTTT.